These T cell receptor beta chains were read from a single sample in a study of blood T cell repertoires in COVID-19. The assay was immunoSEQ multiplex PCR, and TCRdb's table has in-frame clones only and misses some. The sample consists of 140,000 to 150,000 clones, about 85% of them appearing once. Input material: peripheral blood. Source of these receptors: a human donor with acute or convalescent COVID-19. The donor label of this sample is uncertain. The CDR3 runs from the conserved cysteine through the conserved F or W. Each record gives: CDR3 DNA, CDR3 protein, V gene, D gene, clone size, J gene, CDR3 length. A D gene is named only where the DNA matches it firmly. The size of a clone is reported for some rows only, either as once, few or many, or as a class for expanded clones.

cdr3_nt: TGTGCCACCAAAGGGCTTGTCCAGGGTAGATTATGGACGCAGTATTTT; cdr3_aa: CATKGLVQGRLWTQYF; v_call: TRBV24-1; d_call: -; clone_size: -; j_call: TRBJ2-3; cdr3_length: 16
cdr3_nt: TGTGCCAGCAGCCTTCGCCGGGACTTCACAGATACGCAGTATTTT; cdr3_aa: CASSLRRDFTDTQYF; v_call: TRBV7-3; d_call: -; clone_size: -; j_call: TRBJ2-3; cdr3_length: 15
cdr3_nt: TGTGCCAGCAGATTGATGGGGGGAAAGGGCGAAGAGACCCAGTACTTC; cdr3_aa: CASRLMGGKGEETQYF; v_call: TRBV5-4; d_call: -; clone_size: -; j_call: TRBJ2-5; cdr3_length: 16
cdr3_nt: TGTGCCTCGTCAGCGGGGGGGAAGGAGACCCAGTACTTC; cdr3_aa: CASSAGGKETQYF; v_call: TRBV6-5; d_call: TRBD2; clone_size: -; j_call: TRBJ2-5; cdr3_length: 13
cdr3_nt: TGTGCCAGCAGCAGAATCCAGGGATACGAGCAGTACTTC; cdr3_aa: CASSRIQGYEQYF; v_call: TRBV6-2/TRBV6-3; d_call: -; clone_size: -; j_call: TRBJ2-7; cdr3_length: 13
cdr3_nt: TGTGCCAGTAGTATAGGTGGGCAGGGGTGGAATTCACCCCTCCACTTT; cdr3_aa: CASSIGGQGWNSPLHF; v_call: TRBV19; d_call: -; clone_size: -; j_call: TRBJ1-6; cdr3_length: 16
cdr3_nt: TGTGCCAGCAGCGTATCGGAACGGGGGGTTTATGGCTACACCTTC; cdr3_aa: CASSVSERGVYGYTF; v_call: TRBV9; d_call: -; clone_size: -; j_call: TRBJ1-2; cdr3_length: 15
cdr3_nt: TGTGCCAGCACTATTCGGGAAGGCACTGAAGCTTTCTTT; cdr3_aa: CASTIREGTEAFF; v_call: TRBV12-3/TRBV12-4; d_call: -; clone_size: -; j_call: TRBJ1-1; cdr3_length: 13
cdr3_nt: TGCGCCAGCAGCTTGGTTCAGGCGGGAGGGTACAATGAGCAGTTCTTC; cdr3_aa: CASSLVQAGGYNEQFF; v_call: TRBV5-1; d_call: TRBD2; clone_size: once; j_call: TRBJ2-1; cdr3_length: 16
cdr3_nt: TGTGCCAGCAGCTCGACTAGCGGGAGAGTTGGGGATACGCAGTATTTT; cdr3_aa: CASSSTSGRVGDTQYF; v_call: TRBV7-9; d_call: TRBD2; clone_size: -; j_call: TRBJ2-3; cdr3_length: 16
cdr3_nt: TGTGCCAGCAGCTTAGTCGGGACTAGCCGGCCAGATACGCAGTATTTT; cdr3_aa: CASSLVGTSRPDTQYF; v_call: TRBV7-2; d_call: TRBD2; clone_size: -; j_call: TRBJ2-3; cdr3_length: 16
cdr3_nt: TGTGCCACGAACAGGGGGGGTCGGGGAAACATTCAGTACTTC; cdr3_aa: CATNRGGRGNIQYF; v_call: TRBV19; d_call: -; clone_size: once; j_call: TRBJ2-4; cdr3_length: 14
cdr3_nt: TGTGCCAGTAGTACGCTAGCGGGGGGGCGCTTAGATACGCAGTATTTT; cdr3_aa: CASSTLAGGRLDTQYF; v_call: TRBV19; d_call: TRBD2; clone_size: -; j_call: TRBJ2-3; cdr3_length: 16
cdr3_nt: TGCAGCGTAGCAGGGGGAACTGAAAAACTGTTTTTT; cdr3_aa: CSVAGGTEKLFF; v_call: TRBV29-1; d_call: TRBD1; clone_size: -; j_call: TRBJ1-4; cdr3_length: 12
cdr3_nt: TGTGCCAGCAGCCGGGGAGAGGGCACTGAAGCTTTCTTT; cdr3_aa: CASSRGEGTEAFF; v_call: TRBV3-1/TRBV3-2; d_call: -; clone_size: -; j_call: TRBJ1-1; cdr3_length: 13
cdr3_nt: TGTGCCAGCAGCCCCCAGGACACTGAAGCTTTCTTT; cdr3_aa: CASSPQDTEAFF; v_call: TRBV7-9; d_call: -; clone_size: few; j_call: TRBJ1-1; cdr3_length: 12
cdr3_nt: TGTGCCACCAGTGCCTCCGGGACTTTGGATCAGCCCCAGCATTTT; cdr3_aa: CATSASGTLDQPQHF; v_call: TRBV24-1; d_call: -; clone_size: -; j_call: TRBJ1-5; cdr3_length: 15
cdr3_nt: TGCGCCAGCAGCCAAGATGGACAGACGCGCTACACCTTC; cdr3_aa: CASSQDGQTRYTF; v_call: TRBV4-1; d_call: -; clone_size: -; j_call: TRBJ1-2; cdr3_length: 13
cdr3_nt: TGTGCCAGCAGCTTATCGGGACAGGGGGGCACCGAGGACACCTTC; cdr3_aa: CASSLSGQGGTEDTF; v_call: TRBV7-9; d_call: TRBD1; clone_size: -; j_call: TRBJ1-2; cdr3_length: 15
cdr3_nt: TGTGCCAGCAGCCCGGGACAAATCTTCGGGGAGCTGTTTTTT; cdr3_aa: CASSPGQIFGELFF; v_call: TRBV6-4; d_call: -; clone_size: -; j_call: TRBJ2-2; cdr3_length: 14
cdr3_nt: TGTGCCAGCAGCTTGAATGCCAGGGGGCAGTCAGAGACCCAGTACTTC; cdr3_aa: CASSLNARGQSETQYF; v_call: TRBV7-6; d_call: TRBD1; clone_size: -; j_call: TRBJ2-5; cdr3_length: 16
cdr3_nt: TGTGCCATCAGTGAGTCTTGGCTAGGGGGTGATACGCAGTATTTT; cdr3_aa: CAISESWLGGDTQYF; v_call: TRBV10-3; d_call: -; clone_size: -; j_call: TRBJ2-3; cdr3_length: 15
cdr3_nt: TGTGCCAGCAGTGAATTACGGGGGGCCATGAACACTGAAGCTTTCTTT; cdr3_aa: CASSELRGAMNTEAFF; v_call: TRBV2; d_call: -; clone_size: -; j_call: TRBJ1-1; cdr3_length: 16
cdr3_nt: TGCAGCGTCGATACAGGCACAGATACGCAGTATTTT; cdr3_aa: CSVDTGTDTQYF; v_call: TRBV29-1; d_call: -; clone_size: -; j_call: TRBJ2-3; cdr3_length: 12
cdr3_nt: TGCAGCGTTGCATCAGGAATCTATGGCTACACCTTC; cdr3_aa: CSVASGIYGYTF; v_call: TRBV29-1; d_call: -; clone_size: -; j_call: TRBJ1-2; cdr3_length: 12
cdr3_nt: TGTGCCAGTAGTGGGGGACAGGAGGCAAATGGGGCGGGCAATCAGCCCCAGCATTTT; cdr3_aa: CASSGGQEANGAGNQPQHF; v_call: TRBV19; d_call: TRBD1; clone_size: -; j_call: TRBJ1-5; cdr3_length: 19
cdr3_nt: TGTGCCAGCAGCCAAGACGGTGGCAGGTTAACCGATGAAGCTTTCTTT; cdr3_aa: CASSQDGGRLTDEAFF; v_call: TRBV4-2; d_call: -; clone_size: -; j_call: TRBJ1-1; cdr3_length: 16
cdr3_nt: TGTGCCAGTAGTATTAGGGGACATGAGGAAAAACTGTTTTTT; cdr3_aa: CASSIRGHEEKLFF; v_call: TRBV19; d_call: -; clone_size: few; j_call: TRBJ1-4; cdr3_length: 14
cdr3_nt: TGTGCCAGCAGCCAAGAGAGGACTAGCGGGGATACAGATACGCAGTATTTT; cdr3_aa: CASSQERTSGDTDTQYF; v_call: TRBV3-1/TRBV3-2; d_call: TRBD2; clone_size: -; j_call: TRBJ2-3; cdr3_length: 17
cdr3_nt: TGTGCCAGCAGATCTACGGGGACAGGGAAGGGCTACACCTTC; cdr3_aa: CASRSTGTGKGYTF; v_call: TRBV28; d_call: TRBD1; clone_size: -; j_call: TRBJ1-2; cdr3_length: 14
cdr3_nt: TGTGCCAGCAGTCAGCCGGGACTAGCTACAGATACGCAGTATTTT; cdr3_aa: CASSQPGLATDTQYF; v_call: TRBV6-2/TRBV6-3; d_call: TRBD2; clone_size: -; j_call: TRBJ2-3; cdr3_length: 15
cdr3_nt: TGTGCCTGGAGCGCTGACAGGGGGACTGAAGCTTTCTTT; cdr3_aa: CAWSADRGTEAFF; v_call: TRBV30; d_call: TRBD1; clone_size: -; j_call: TRBJ1-1; cdr3_length: 13
cdr3_nt: TGTGCCAGCAGTCCCCGAGGACAGGGTTTAACTGAAGCTTTCTTT; cdr3_aa: CASSPRGQGLTEAFF; v_call: TRBV2; d_call: TRBD1; clone_size: -; j_call: TRBJ1-1; cdr3_length: 15
cdr3_nt: TGTGCCAGCAGTGAATCAAACGAGCAGTACTTC; cdr3_aa: CASSESNEQYF; v_call: TRBV25-1; d_call: -; clone_size: -; j_call: TRBJ2-7; cdr3_length: 11